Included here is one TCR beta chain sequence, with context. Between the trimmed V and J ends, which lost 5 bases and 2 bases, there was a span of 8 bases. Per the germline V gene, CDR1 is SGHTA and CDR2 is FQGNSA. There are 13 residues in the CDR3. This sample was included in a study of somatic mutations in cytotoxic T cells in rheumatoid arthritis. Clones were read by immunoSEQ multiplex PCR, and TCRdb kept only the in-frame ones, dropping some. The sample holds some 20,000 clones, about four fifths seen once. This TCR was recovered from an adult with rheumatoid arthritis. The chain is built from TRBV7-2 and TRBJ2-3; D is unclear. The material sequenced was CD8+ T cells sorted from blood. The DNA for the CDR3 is TGTGCCAGCAGCCTCGCATCCACAGATACGCAGTATTTT. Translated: CASSLASTDTQYF.